Presented here are 30 T cell receptor beta chains from one specimen sequenced in a study of CD8 T cells in ankylosing spondylitis. TCRdb re-called the 5' RACE reads with MiXCR, one entry per CDR3 protein. In the table there are 200,000 to 250,000 distinct CDR3 sequences, 10% of which are singletons. The specimen was blood, either unsorted or a sorted T cell fraction (not recorded which). Source of these receptors: a male donor with ankylosing spondylitis or in good health (not recorded which).

A note on this clonotype: This may be a read error: a much more frequent sequence differs by one nucleotide. Without the conserved terminal phenylalanine or tryptophan, this CDR3 likely stems from a read error. The chain couples TRBV10-3 to TRBJ1-1, with D unclear. The V end was cut by 4 bases, the J end by 0 bases, with 6 bases between. Germline V gene sequence: CDR1 ENHRY, CDR2 SYGVKD. This CDR3 region has 13 residues. The CDR3 loop is CAISASMNTEAFL. CDR3 coding DNA: TGTGCCATCAGTGCTTCTATGAACACTGAAGCTTTCTTA.

This clonotype was picked up many times. The genes are TRBV9 and TRBJ1-6; D call uncertain. This CDR3 spans 15 amino acids. The V gene lost 3 bases and the J gene lost 7 bases, with 14 bases spanning the gap. The germline gives CDR1 SGDLS, CDR2 YYNGEE. CDR3 region: CASSEAGIFNSPLHF. CDR3 sequence (DNA): TGTGCCAGCAGCGAAGCCGGGATATTCAATTCACCCCTCCACTTT.

There are a few counts of this clonotype. CDR3 coding DNA: TGCAGCGTTGAAGCGTCTGTCCCCGGGGAGCTGTTTTTT. This translates into CSVEASVPGELFF. The V gene is TRBV29-1, the J gene TRBJ2-2; D unresolved. The V and J ends lost 1 base and 6 bases respectively, with 9 bases between them. This CDR3 has 13 amino acids. CDR1 and CDR2 from the germline V gene are SQVTM and ANQGSEA.

This clonotype is a singleton in its sample. This may stem from a read error, because a much larger clone lies one nucleotide away. V and J are TRBV20-1 and TRBJ2-1, with a possible D match to TRBD2 (6 bases). This CDR3 has 17 amino acids. Trimming pared 1 base from V and 3 bases from J, leaving 19 bases between. Germline values: CDR1 DFQATT, CDR2 SNEGSKA (reference sequence). For the CDR3, the DNA is TGCAGTGCTAGAGCTGGGGTATTTGGGGGGAACTACAATGAGCAGTTCTTC. Encoded protein: CSARAGVFGGNYNEQFF.

The V gene is TRBV11-1, the J gene TRBJ2-5; D is ambiguous. Germline V gene sequence: CDR1 SGHAT, CDR2 FQDESV (reference sequence). V was cut by 5 bases and J by 2 bases, with 12 bases left in between. This CDR3 region has 14 residues. The CDR3 loop reads CASSLGIGQETQYF. DNA of the CDR3: TGTGCCAGCAGCCTGGGGATAGGACAAGAGACCCAGTACTTC.

This clonotype has a count of ten or more. The chain has TRBV5-1 and TRBJ2-3; D is undetermined. In germline, CDR1 is SGHRS, CDR2 YFSETQ. V was cut by 5 bases and J by 0 bases, with 13 bases left in between. The CDR3 spans 15 residues. The CDR3 loop reads CASRSAGWSTDTQYF. The DNA of the CDR3 is TGCGCCAGCAGGTCGGCAGGATGGAGCACAGATACGCAGTATTTT. Full variable domain (remainder filled in from reference TRBV5-1 and TRBJ2-3): KAGVTQTPRYLIKTRGQQVTLSCSPISGHRSVSWYQQTPGQGLQFLFEYFSETQRNKGNFPGRFSGRQFSNSRSEMNVSTLELGDSALYLCASRSAGWSTDTQYFGPGTRLTVL.

The chain joins TRBV20-1 to TRBJ2-7, with TRBD1 identical over 7 bases. The CDR3 length is 17 residues. With 1 base clipped from V and 6 bases from J, the junction kept 18 bases outside the gene matches. Germline CDR1 DFQATT, CDR2 SNEGSKA (reference sequence). The CDR3 nucleotides are TGCAGTGCTAGAGTTTGGACACAGGGGTCGGTTGGGTCCGAGCAGTACTTC. Amino acid sequence: CSARVWTQGSVGSEQYF.

This clonotype was detected ten times or more. The J gene is TRBJ1-2, the V gene TRBV12-3 or TRBV12-4, with D perhaps matching TRBD1 (5 bases). V was clipped by 5 bases and J by 4 bases, with 14 bases between them. The CDR3 runs 14 residues. CDR3 bases: TGTGCCAGCAGTCTCCAGGGTCAGATCTATGGCTACACCTTC. Its translation: CASSLQGQIYGYTF.

This clonotype was observed a handful of times. The CDR3 sequence is CASSLGQMNTEAFF. Written as DNA, the CDR3 is TGTGCCAGCAGCCTGGGACAGATGAACACTGAAGCTTTCTTT. V usage is TRBV7-3 and J usage is TRBJ1-1; TRBD1 matches at 7 bases. J was trimmed by 0 bases and V by 5 bases; bases with no gene match: 3. In germline, CDR1 is SGHTA, CDR2 FQGTGA. CDR3 length: 14 residues.

Ten or more counts support this clonotype. The chain joins TRBV12-3 or TRBV12-4 to TRBJ2-2, with D perhaps matching TRBD1 or TRBD2 (5 bases each). The V end lost 4 bases, the J end lost 9 bases, and 18 bases lay between the germline ends. The CDR3 extends over 15 amino acids. The CDR3 protein is CASSYSGTSARELFF. In nucleotides, the CDR3 is TGTGCCAGCAGTTACTCCGGGACCTCGGCGAGGGAGCTGTTTTTT.

This clonotype was observed many times. This rearrangement joins TRBV12-3 or TRBV12-4 to TRBJ2-2, with D tentatively TRBD2 (5 bases). The germline V and J ends were trimmed by 5 bases and 4 bases, with 11 bases remaining between them. This CDR3 is built from 14 residues. CDR3 region: CASSPGLFTGELFF. The CDR3 nucleotides read TGTGCCAGCAGTCCCGGACTTTTCACCGGGGAGCTGTTTTTT.

There are many counts of this clonotype. The chain couples TRBV12-3 or TRBV12-4 to TRBJ2-7, with 7 bases fitting TRBD1. J was trimmed by 2 bases and V by 6 bases; bases with no gene match: 10. This CDR3 is 15 amino acids long. The CDR3 region is CASSSYLTGPYEQYF. The CDR3 DNA sequence: TGTGCCAGCAGCTCTTACTTGACAGGGCCCTACGAGCAGTACTTC.

This clonotype has ten or more counts. The chain carries TRBV9 and TRBJ1-6; 9 positions agree with TRBD1. Germline CDR1 is SGDLS and CDR2 is YYNGEE. V dropped 0 bases and J dropped 7; count of bases not matched to a gene: 2. The CDR3 sequence is 15 residues long. CDR3: CASSVATGGNSPLHF. The CDR3 nucleotides read TGTGCCAGCAGCGTAGCAACAGGGGGCAATTCACCCCTCCACTTT.

This clonotype has at least ten counts. The chain joins TRBV5-1 to TRBJ1-2; no definite D call. V shed 3 bases and J shed 14 bases, with 23 bases lying between them. CDR1 and CDR2 (germline): SGHRS, YFSETQ. The CDR3 has 14 amino acids. The CDR3 is CASSSDGPRRPGTF. In DNA form, the CDR3 reads TGCGCCAGCAGCTCAGACGGCCCTCGGAGGCCGGGAACCTTC.

There are a few counts of this clonotype. This rearrangement joins TRBV29-1 to TRBJ2-6; tentative D call: TRBD2 (5 bases). The CDR3 loop spans 13 amino acids. Trimming removed 5 bases at V and 3 bases at J, with 8 bases between. Germline V lookup: CDR1 SQVTM, CDR2 ANQGSEA. This CDR3 is CSVSEDGANVLTF. The CDR3, as DNA: TGCAGCGTTTCGGAGGATGGGGCCAACGTCCTGACTTTC.

A few counts support this clonotype. CDR3 amino acids: CATKLERGNYGYTF. CDR3 coding DNA: TGTGCCACCAAACTCGAAAGGGGGAACTATGGCTACACCTTC. V and J are TRBV7-9 and TRBJ1-2, with D maybe TRBD1 (6 bases). Between the trimmed V and J ends, which lost 10 bases and 2 bases, there was a span of 17 bases. The CDR3 extends over 14 amino acids. The germline gives CDR1 SEHNR, CDR2 FQNEAQ (reference sequence).

This sequence joins TRBV7-2 and TRBJ2-3, with D possibly TRBD2 on 7 matching bases. Germline values: CDR1 SGHTA, CDR2 FQGNSA. V lost 5 bases to trimming and J lost 5 bases, with 20 bases between them. CDR3 length: 16 residues. CDR3 nucleotides: TGTGCCAGCAGCCATGAGGGGGGGGGCGTAAGAGATACGCAGTATTTT. Its translation is CASSHEGGGVRDTQYF.

This clonotype was recorded many times. The chain uses TRBV5-1 and TRBJ2-7; D may match TRBD1 or TRBD2 (5 bases each). This CDR3 has 14 amino acids. The V gene's germline CDR1 is SGHRS and CDR2 YFSETQ. The ends were cut back, 0 bases at V and 3 bases at J, with 10 bases in the middle. The CDR3 region is CASSLGGINYEQYF. The CDR3 nucleotides read TGCGCCAGCAGCTTGGGGGGGATTAACTACGAGCAGTACTTC. Filled out from reference TRBV5-1 and TRBJ2-7, the complete variable domain reads KAGVTQTPRYLIKTRGQQVTLSCSPISGHRSVSWYQQTPGQGLQFLFEYFSETQRNKGNFPGRFSGRQFSNSRSEMNVSTLELGDSALYLCASSLGGINYEQYFGPGTRLTVT.

This clonotype occurred a few times. V gene TRBV15 combines with J gene TRBJ1-1, with 7 positions matching TRBD1. The germline gives CDR1 LNHNV, CDR2 YYDKDF (reference sequence). The junction had 7 bases not matched to a gene; V was cut back by 3 bases and J by 0 bases. The CDR3 is 16 amino acids. CDR3 region: CATSSRNTGVNTEAFF. The CDR3 DNA is TGTGCCACCAGCAGTCGTAATACAGGGGTGAACACTGAAGCTTTCTTT.

Only a few counts were recorded for this clonotype. The chain uses TRBV6-4 and TRBJ2-1, with 12 bases aligning to TRBD2. The V gene end was trimmed by 0 bases and the J gene end by 0 bases; junction bases not matched to a gene: 15. The CDR3 contains 22 residues. Germline V gene lookup returns CDR1 MRHNA and CDR2 SNTAGT. The CDR3 loop is CASSDSSLAGGPSGRSYNEQFF. Here the CDR3 DNA reads TGTGCCAGCAGTGACTCCTCACTAGCGGGGGGCCCATCAGGTCGCTCCTACAATGAGCAGTTCTTC.

J is TRBJ2-7 and V is TRBV24-1; D gene ambiguous. The CDR3 is made up of 14 amino acids. The germline V gene encodes CDR1 KGHDR and CDR2 SFDVKD. Trimming removed 3 bases from V and 1 base from J, with 9 bases in between. The CDR3 region is CATSDPTESYEQYF. DNA for the CDR3: TGTGCCACCAGTGATCCAACGGAATCCTACGAGCAGTACTTC.

Ten or more counts support this clonotype. An end of the junction differs from the germline gene, which may be a read error. The CDR3 DNA reads as TGTGCCAGCAGCCAAGCCCGACAGCCGGGCCCTATCTTC. This encodes CASSQARQPGPIF. This chain connects TRBV3-1 to TRBJ1-2; D possibly corresponds to TRBD1 (5 bases). There are 13 residues in the CDR3. The germline V gene has CDR1 LGHDT and CDR2 YNNKEL (reference sequence).

This clonotype was seen ten or more times. This chain links TRBV2 with TRBJ1-1; TRBD1 matches 11 bases. The V and J ends lost 6 bases and 6 bases, in that order; junction bases with no gene match: 6. The CDR3 spans 14 residues. CDR1 is SNHLY and CDR2 is FYNNEI in the germline V gene. The CDR3 nucleotides read TGTGCCAGCAGAGCGGGACAGGGGGGCTCTGAAGCTTTCTTT. This gives the protein CASRAGQGGSEAFF.

V is TRBV6-5 and J is TRBJ2-5; D is possibly TRBD2 (5 bases). V was clipped by 0 bases and J by 4 bases, with 9 bases between them. From germline, CDR1 is MNHEY and CDR2 SVGAGI. The CDR3 consists of 14 residues. The CDR3, as DNA: TGTGCCAGCAGTTACTCGGCTAGCCTAGAGACCCAGTACTTC. This codes for CASSYSASLETQYF.

This clonotype was counted a few times. J is TRBJ1-1 and V is TRBV7-3; D is perhaps TRBD1 (6 bases). Germline values: CDR1 SGHTA, CDR2 FQGTGA. The CDR3 extends over 13 amino acids. With 5 bases removed from V and 6 bases from J, the gap between germline ends came to 13 bases. The CDR3 region has the DNA TGTGCCAGCAGCCTTACAGGGTTATCTGAAGCTTTCTTT. Translating gives CASSLTGLSEAFF. The whole variable domain, filled in from reference TRBV7-3 and TRBJ1-1, reads GAGVSQTPSNKVTEKGKYVELRCDPISGHTALYWYRQSLGQGPEFLIYFQGTGAADDSGLPNDRFFAVRPEGSVSTLKIQRTERGDSAVYLCASSLTGLSEAFFGQGTRLTVV.

This clonotype occurred many times. V is TRBV20-1 and J is TRBJ2-5; 9 bases are a match to TRBD1. Germline loops: CDR1 DFQATT, CDR2 SNEGSKA (reference sequence). CDR3 length: 15 amino acids. V was pared by 5 bases and J by 4 bases, with 11 bases of the junction left unmatched. This chain's CDR3 is CSACPGQGGGETQYF. The CDR3 DNA is TGCAGTGCTTGTCCGGGACAGGGAGGAGGAGAGACCCAGTACTTC.

With respect to this clonotype: Given a much more abundant clone one base away, this may be a read error. Likely a read error: the CDR3 ends without its conserved phenylalanine or tryptophan. V and J are TRBV12-3 or TRBV12-4 and TRBJ2-7; unclear D gene. The V gene lost 7 bases and the J gene lost 3 bases, with 13 bases spanning the gap. The CDR3 has 13 amino acids. The CDR3 coding sequence is TGTGCCAGCACCCCCACGGACGGCTACGAGCAGTACTAC. Residues: CASTPTDGYEQYY.

Ten or more counts support this clonotype. The chain is built from TRBV12-3 or TRBV12-4 and TRBJ1-2; D perhaps matches TRBD1 (5 bases). Deletions cut 2 bases from V and 8 bases from J, with 12 bases between. This CDR3 has 13 residues. CDR3 nucleotide sequence: TGTGCCAGCAGTTTACCGGGGGTCAGGGGCTACACCTTC. Translation: CASSLPGVRGYTF.

This clonotype came up many times. J is TRBJ1-1 and V is TRBV12-3 or TRBV12-4, with D hard to call. V was clipped by 6 bases and J by 5 bases, with 16 bases between them. This CDR3 has 14 residues. CDR3 nucleotide sequence: TGTGCCAGCAGACCTCCTAGGGTCGGAACTGAAGCTTTCTTT. Residues: CASRPPRVGTEAFF.

In its sample, this clonotype was seen many times. The V call is TRBV25-1, the J call TRBJ2-2; unclear D gene. CDR1 and CDR2 from the germline V gene are MGHDK and SYGVNS. Between the trimmed V and J ends, which lost 2 bases and 1 base, there was a span of 8 bases. This CDR3 region has 15 residues. The CDR3 DNA is TGTGCCAGCAGTGAAAGGCTACTGAACACCGGGGAGCTGTTTTTT. Its translation: CASSERLLNTGELFF.